Shown below are 14 T cell receptor beta chains from a single sample sequenced in a study of cytomegalovirus exposure and HLA in healthy donors. PCR primers comprised 60 Vbeta and 13 Jbeta primers. Method: immunoSEQ multiplex PCR; TCRdb's copy keeps in-frame clones and lacks some. The sample yields around 100,000 clones, about 69% seen once. The sequencing sample was made of PBMCs. These receptors were taken from a woman younger than 35 in good health and CMV-seropositive.

A few counts support this clone. This chain uses TRBV6-5 with TRBJ1-2; 8 nucleotides agree with TRBD1. Germline V gene sequence: CDR1 MNHEY, CDR2 SVGAGI. This CDR3 is 15 amino acids long. Trimming cost V 0 bases and J 10 bases; bases outside gene matches: 10. The CDR3 region has the DNA TGTGCCAGCAGTTACTCTGTGACAGGGGTTGTAGTCTACACCTTC. This translates into CASSYSVTGVVVYTF.

V is TRBV7-3 and J is TRBJ2-5, with D uncertain. Trimming shortened V by 5 bases and J by 4 bases, and 11 bases separated the two germline ends. Germline CDR1 SGHTA, CDR2 FQGTGA. The CDR3 contains 13 residues. The CDR3 DNA follows: TGTGCCAGCAGCCTACGCAATCCAGAGACCCAGTACTTC. Protein product: CASSLRNPETQYF.

This sequence joins TRBV11-3 and TRBJ2-1; 8 bases map to TRBD1. This CDR3 region has 16 residues. The germline CDR1 and CDR2 sequences are SGHNT and YENEEA. V shed 1 base and J 2 bases; nucleotides not matched to a gene: 4. The CDR3 DNA follows: TGTGCCAGCAGCTTAGGCGGACAGGGTCCCTACAATGAGCAGTTCTTC. As protein: CASSLGGQGPYNEQFF. Full variable domain (missing parts from reference TRBV11-3 and TRBJ2-1): EAGVVQSPRYKIIEKKQPVAFWCNPISGHNTLYWYLQNLGQGPELLIRYENEEAVDDSQLPKDRFSAERLKGVDSTLKIQPAELGDSAVYLCASSLGGQGPYNEQFFGPGTRLTVL.

DNA for the CDR3: TGTGCCAGCAGCCAAGATGCACTAGCGGGGGGGACGGGCGGGGAGCTGTTTTTT. Its protein product is CASSQDALAGGTGGELFF. The V and J genes are TRBV4-2 and TRBJ2-2; 13 bases map to TRBD2. This CDR3 comprises 18 residues. Per the germline V gene, CDR1 is LGHNA and CDR2 is YNFKEQ. J gave up 7 bases and V 0 bases, and 8 bases lay outside the gene matches.

The chain combines TRBV4-3 with TRBJ2-6; 10 nucleotides align to TRBD2. With V trimmed by 6 bases and J by 0 bases, 2 bases remained unmatched. Germline CDR1 and CDR2: LGHNA and YSLEER. The CDR3 runs 16 residues. CDR3 DNA: TGCGCCAGCAGTATAGCGGGGGGCTCTGGGGCCAACGTCCTGACTTTC. This encodes CASSIAGGSGANVLTF.

In this sample, this clone turned up a few times. The chain uses TRBV4-2 and TRBJ1-2; 7 nucleotides line up with TRBD1. Trimming at V came to 5 bases and at J to 4 bases, leaving 10 bases not matched to a gene. CDR1 LGHNA and CDR2 YNFKEQ come from the germline V gene. The CDR3 length is 15 residues. The CDR3 loop reads CASSESPGTAYGYTF. The CDR3 DNA sequence: TGTGCCAGCAGCGAATCTCCCGGGACAGCCTATGGCTACACCTTC.

This clone was seen a handful of times. The V call is TRBV2, the J call TRBJ2-3; 11 bases map to TRBD2. The length of the CDR3 is 18 residues. Trimming at V came to 4 bases and at J to 5 bases, leaving 14 bases not matched to a gene. CDR1 is SNHLY and CDR2 is FYNNEI in the germline V gene. The CDR3: CASSGSFLAGGGGDTQYF. For the CDR3, the DNA is TGTGCCAGCAGTGGCTCGTTTCTAGCGGGGGGCGGGGGAGATACGCAGTATTTT.

V and J are TRBV18 and TRBJ2-7; 11 bases align to TRBD1. V shed 1 base and J 6 bases; nucleotides not matched to a gene: 14. Germline V CDR1 and CDR2: KGHSH, LQKENI. The CDR3 is 18 residues long. Here the CDR3 reads CASSPQLPPRTGGFEQYF. For the CDR3, the DNA is TGTGCCAGCTCACCACAACTGCCGCCGAGGACAGGGGGCTTCGAGCAGTACTTC. Full variable domain (remainder filled in from reference TRBV18 and TRBJ2-7): NAGVMQNPRHLVRRRGQEARLRCSPMKGHSHVYWYRQLPEEGLKFMVYLQKENIIDESGMPKERFSAEFPKEGPSILRIQQVVRGDSAAYFCASSPQLPPRTGGFEQYFGPGTRLTVT.

The chain employs TRBV13 and TRBJ2-3; a possible D gene is TRBD2 (5 bases). This CDR3 comprises 18 residues. Germline V gives CDR1 PRHDT, CDR2 FYEKMQ (reference sequence). Between the trimmed V and J ends, which lost 5 bases and 0 bases, there was a span of 21 bases. The CDR3 sequence: CASSPIPEDYTSTDTQYF. The CDR3 DNA reads as TGTGCCAGCAGCCCGATCCCTGAAGACTATACTAGCACAGATACGCAGTATTTT.

This clone appeared a few times. J is TRBJ1-2 and V is TRBV5-6, with D perhaps matching TRBD1 (5 bases). The CDR3 is 13 amino acids. Deletions cut 4 bases from V and 5 bases from J, with 12 bases between. Germline lookup yields CDR1 SGHDT and CDR2 YYEEEE. CDR3 sequence reads: CASSLQETYGYTF. In DNA, the CDR3 is TGTGCCAGCAGCCTACAGGAGACTTATGGCTACACCTTC.

This chain uses TRBV29-1 with TRBJ2-2; TRBD2 is a possible D gene (6 bases). Trimming removed 7 bases from V and 1 base from J, with 13 bases in between. CDR3 length equals 14 residues. The germline gives CDR1 SQVTM, CDR2 ANQGSEA. The CDR3, as DNA: TGCAGCGCCGGAGGGGCCCTGAACACCGGGGAGCTGTTTTTT. Residues: CSAGGALNTGELFF.

V is TRBV4-1 and J is TRBJ2-7; D might be TRBD1 (6 bases). The CDR3 has 15 amino acids. V was trimmed by 4 bases and J by 1 base, leaving 14 bases between them. Looked up from germline, CDR1 is MGHRA and CDR2 is YSYEKL. The CDR3 is CASSLGAGESYEQYF. The CDR3 nucleotides are TGCGCCAGCAGCCTTGGAGCAGGGGAGTCCTACGAGCAGTACTTC.

The chain links TRBV6-5 to TRBJ1-5; D is unclear. The CDR3 covers 15 residues. Trimming took 7 bases from V and 3 from J, leaving 16 bases between them. Germline V CDR1 and CDR2: MNHEY, SVGAGI. In DNA, the CDR3 is TGTGCCAGCACCCCGAGGGTAGGGATCAATCAGCCCCAGCATTTT. It is translated as CASTPRVGINQPQHF.

This clone was detected a few times. V is TRBV7-2 and J is TRBJ1-2; weak D call: TRBD1 (6 bases). The V end was cut by 5 bases, the J end by 8 bases, with 15 bases between. Germline V gene lookup returns CDR1 SGHTA and CDR2 FQGNSA. CDR3 size: 13 residues. The CDR3 spells CASSDRSLGGYTF. The CDR3 DNA reads as TGTGCCAGCAGCGACAGGTCCTTGGGCGGCTACACCTTC. Full variable domain (missing parts from reference TRBV7-2 and TRBJ1-2): GAGVSQSPSNKVTEKGKDVELRCDPISGHTALYWYRQSLGQGLEFLIYFQGNSAPDKSGLPSDRFSAERTGGSVSTLTIQRTQQEDSAVYLCASSDRSLGGYTFGSGTRLTVV.